This TCR beta chain was retrieved from a study of neoadjuvant anti-PD-1 for oral cavity cancer (dated by TCRdb to about 2021). A note on the overall study: Three to four biweekly doses of nivolumab at 3 mg/kg were mostly administered to patients before curative-intent surgical resection. Patients without progression received a fourth nivolumab dose around day 43 and underwent definitive surgical resection on days 50-56. Under RECIST 1.1, patients with complete response, partial response or stable disease were classed as responders, and patients with progression were classed as non-responders. There were about a dozen patients in the parent correlative cohort, and the response rate was roughly 34%.

This specimen's time point label, interpreted: before neoadjuvant nivolumab. The patients had newly diagnosed stage II-IVA oral cavity squamous cell carcinoma and had not received any prior systemic or radiation treatment. The cohort was composed of patients with HPV-negative, locally advanced oral cavity squamous cell carcinoma. Peripheral blood mononuclear cells were analyzed directly, without maintenance or expansion in culture. Samples came from a longitudinal correlative study of a single-arm phase II trial of neoadjuvant nivolumab in oral cavity squamous cell carcinoma. Subject-matched pre- and post-treatment PBMCs and tumors from three responders and three non-responders were subjected to genomic DNA-based TCRbeta sequencing. Peripheral blood mononuclear cells were drawn once before nivolumab treatment and a second time after treatment, when surgery took place. Genomic DNA was isolated from PBMCs using the Maxwell RSC DNA from Cells kit.

What the work shows at the level of the full study, not this receptor alone: Only three patients per response group were included in the TCR analyses, and larger cohorts for validation were called for by the authors. After neoadjuvant nivolumab, significantly higher T cell clonality (Gini index) was found within PBMCs in non-responders than in responders. A higher pretreatment blood Treg/Th17 ratio correlated with both higher pretreatment blood TCRbeta clonality and lower post-treatment tumor TCRbeta clonality.

Note on this clone: Its cognate antigen has yet to be identified. The record has no base qualities; no much larger clone is one base away.

For deep sequencing of PBMC libraries, mostly about 480 ng of input genomic DNA was used, and six replicates were run per sample. The immunoSEQ hsTCRbeta kit was used to prepare TCRbeta libraries, following the manufacturer's instructions. Sequencing of the completed libraries took place using an Illumina NovaSeq 6000 S4 flow cell after they had been pooled to about 3 nM. Regarding the original processing steps: The immunoSEQ Analyzer handled quality control and preprocessing of the raw data. The analysis was limited to productive rearrangements, and each clonotype was defined by a unique CDR3 amino acid sequence. Repertoire clonality was estimated as the Gini-Simpson index, computed with the R package tcR. Student's t test was used to compare Gini indices, while Pearson correlation assessed associations with tumor size change. TCRdb retrieved this table from immuneACCESS and kept in-frame rearrangements only. Not all clones are present; in checked studies, unresolved V genes account for under half, and no reason is known for the remainder. The V and J calls and clone size are taken from that table; D and trimming were inferred from the DNA. This sample holds about 7,000 clones; 74% were observed only once. Of the sample, over 2.5% is held by the ten largest clones.

V was cut back by 3 bases and J by 1 base, leaving a gap of 9 bases between them. The germline V gene encodes CDR1 MRHNA and CDR2 SNTAGT. The CDR3 has 14 amino acids, counting the end cysteine and phenylalanine. Only the CDR3 DNA is retained, 42 bases long and in frame from the first base. The V gene is TRBV6-4 and the J gene is TRBJ1-1; TRBD1 is possibly the D segment (6 matching bases). The sequencing used PBMCs, collected before nivolumab (anti-PD-1) treatment. The receptor's source is a person aged 40 to 85 with oral cavity squamous cell carcinoma. The CDR3 region reads CASSETGTNTEAFF. The nucleotides read TGTGCCAGCAGTGAAACAGGGACGAACACTGAAGCTTTCTTT.